The table lists the clone carrying this T cell receptor beta chain with a few counts. The data stem from a study of regulatory T cells in long-lasting Graves disease. The CDR3 is 11 amino acids. The germline V gene has CDR1 MDHEN and CDR2 SYDVKM. V was trimmed by 9 bases and J by 6 bases, leaving 8 bases between them. Building of the TCR beta libraries involved iRepertoire HTBI primers and Arm-PCR of CDR3 regions. MiXCR was run by TCRdb on the multiplex PCR reads, yielding one entry per CDR3 protein. The sample lists 300,000 to 500,000 distinct CDR3 sequences; around 20% were seen once. Documented time point: persistent/refractory GD, antithyroid drugs over 5 years with positive TRAb. RNA extracted from PBMCs served as the sequencing template.

The gene calls are TRBV28 and TRBJ2-2; a possible D gene is TRBD1 (6 bases). The sample in question was peripheral blood mononuclear cells (PBMCs), obtained when the disease was refractory, from a patient treated with antithyroid drugs. The TCR comes from a female donor with Graves disease. The CDR3 spells CASSGAGELFF. CDR3 sequence (DNA): TGTGCCAGTTCAGGGGCCGGGGAGCTGTTTTTT.